Each of the 24 T cell receptor beta chains below was sequenced from the same sample in a study of T cell responses to AZD1222 COVID-19 vaccine. TCRdb keeps only in-frame clones here, not all; method: immunoSEQ multiplex PCR. The sample records 100,000 to 150,000 clones, about 90% being singletons. Material: peripheral blood, obtained on day 0 of AZD1222 vaccination. Receptor source: an adult in good health.

The chain combines TRBV5-1 with TRBJ2-1; perhaps TRBD1 as D (5 bases). Trimming removed 0 bases from V and 4 bases from J, with 5 bases in between. The CDR3 is made up of 13 amino acids. Germline values: CDR1 SGHRS, CDR2 YFSETQ. The CDR3 reads CASSLGQYNEQFF. CDR3 sequence (DNA): TGCGCCAGCAGCTTGGGACAGTACAATGAGCAGTTCTTC.

The V and J genes are TRBV5-1 and TRBJ1-1, with a possible D match to TRBD1 (6 bases). V dropped 0 bases and J dropped 1 base, with 10 bases sitting between them. The CDR3 runs 15 residues. Germline V CDR1 and CDR2: SGHRS, YFSETQ. Written as DNA, the CDR3 is TGCGCCAGCAGCTTGGTTCCGACAGGGAACACTGAAGCTTTCTTT. Translating gives CASSLVPTGNTEAFF.

The chain joins TRBV11-3 to TRBJ2-5; D is undetermined. Germline assignment: CDR1 SGHNT and CDR2 YENEEA. The CDR3 spans 12 residues. V was shortened by 1 base and J by 3 bases, with 3 bases between the two germline ends. The CDR3 protein is CASSLAEETQYF. CDR3 bases: TGTGCCAGCAGCTTAGCGGAAGAGACCCAGTACTTC.

This clone was recorded once. The chain combines TRBV12-3 or TRBV12-4 with TRBJ2-7; D remains unclear. The CDR3 totals 12 residues. The germline V and J ends were trimmed by 6 bases and 0 bases, with 6 bases remaining between them. The DNA for the CDR3 is TGTGCCAGCAGACGTAGCTCCTACGAGCAGTACTTC. It is translated as CASRRSSYEQYF.

The rearrangement links TRBV7-6 to TRBJ2-5, with TRBD1 as a possible D gene (6 bases). The germline V and J ends were trimmed by 1 base and 5 bases, with 17 bases remaining between them. The CDR3 is 16 amino acids. Germline V gives CDR1 SGHVS, CDR2 FNYEAQ. The CDR3 DNA reads TGTGCCAGCAGCTTAGTTCGAGCAGGGGACGGCGAGACCCAGTACTTC. Translation gives CASSLVRAGDGETQYF.

The sample holds one count of this clone. The V and J genes are TRBV5-1 and TRBJ2-1; D uncertain. Trimming took off 4 bases at V and 1 base at J, with 15 bases between the two ends. There are 16 residues in the CDR3. In germline, CDR1 is SGHRS, CDR2 YFSETQ. CDR3 coding DNA: TGCGCCAGCAGCCCCGAGGCGTACTCGTCCTACAATGAGCAGTTCTTC. Translation: CASSPEAYSSYNEQFF.

This chain uses TRBV2 with TRBJ1-5, with 7 positions matching TRBD1. Losses at the gene ends were 7 bases for V and 6 bases for J; bases not matched to a gene: 12. CDR3 size: 15 residues. Germline assignment: CDR1 SNHLY and CDR2 FYNNEI. CDR3 in DNA: TGTGCCAGCACCGGGACCACGTCAGGGGGTCAGCCCCAGCATTTT. This translates into CASTGTTSGGQPQHF.

The chain has TRBV5-6 and TRBJ2-5, with no clear D. Germline V gene data show CDR1 as SGHDT and CDR2 as YYEEEE. This CDR3 is 15 amino acids long. V shed 1 base and J shed 5 bases, with 15 bases lying between them. The CDR3: CASSLILSLGETQYF. CDR3 DNA sequence: TGTGCCAGCAGCTTGATTTTGTCCCTTGGGGAGACCCAGTACTTC. Full variable domain (missing parts from reference TRBV5-6 and TRBJ2-5): DAGVTQSPTHLIKTRGQQVTLRCSPKSGHDTVSWYQQALGQGPQFIFQYYEEEERQRGNFPDRFSGHQFPNYSSELNVNALLLGDSALYLCASSLILSLGETQYFGPGTRLLVL.

This clone was seen a single time. The chain recombines TRBV6-5 with TRBJ1-1, with D perhaps TRBD1 (6 bases). From germline, CDR1 is MNHEY and CDR2 SVGAGI. There are 14 residues in the CDR3. With 6 bases removed from V and 5 bases from J, the gap between germline ends came to 16 bases. In DNA, the CDR3 is TGTGCCAGCAGCTGGGGGGGGGCTCCGACTGAAGCTTTCTTT. Protein sequence: CASSWGGAPTEAFF.

This chain joins TRBV25-1 and TRBJ2-7; D is perhaps TRBD2 (5 bases). Germline-derived CDR1 and CDR2 are MGHDK and SYGVNS. The CDR3 extends over 13 amino acids. V was pared by 4 bases and J by 6 bases, with 13 bases between. The CDR3 reads CASSVRASSEQYF. Here the CDR3 DNA reads TGTGCCAGCAGTGTGCGAGCTAGCTCCGAGCAGTACTTC.

This chain links TRBV3-1 (or the pseudogene TRBV3-2) with TRBJ2-6, with D unresolved. Germline values: CDR1 LGHDT, CDR2 YNNKEL (reference sequence). The CDR3 has 15 amino acids. V shed 0 bases and J shed 2 bases, with 5 bases lying between them. The CDR3 is CASSQESAGANVLTF. Written as DNA, the CDR3 is TGTGCCAGCAGCCAAGAGTCGGCTGGGGCCAACGTCCTGACTTTC.

V gene TRBV20-1 combines with J gene TRBJ1-1; 7 bases agree with TRBD1. Germline V CDR1 and CDR2: DFQATT, SNEGSKA (reference sequence). The CDR3 covers 11 residues. The DNA for the CDR3 is TGCAGCCCGGGACAGATCACTGAAGCTTTCTTT. Protein: CSPGQITEAFF.

This rearrangement joins TRBV19 to TRBJ2-3, with a tentative D call TRBD2 (6 bases). V gave up 10 bases and J gave up 2 bases, with 19 bases separating them. This CDR3 is 15 amino acids long. CDR1 is LNHDA, CDR2 SQIVND, per germline (reference sequence). In DNA form, the CDR3 reads TGTGCCATATCTAACAACGGACTATCCACAGATACGCAGTATTTT. Translating gives CAISNNGLSTDTQYF.

This clone was seen just once. This is likely a read error, given that the CDR3 carries no conserved phenylalanine or tryptophan at its end. Because the CDR3's place on the DNA is in doubt, the DNA is left out and the CDR3 is given as listed by TCRdb. This chain connects TRBV4-1 to TRBJ1-6; the D call in the table, TRBD1, was not verified against the DNA. Inclusive of both ends, the CDR3 amounts to 13 amino acids. Per the germline V gene, CDR1 is MGHRA and CDR2 is YSYEKL. The CDR3 is CASSPGNRGRLTL.

Comment on this clone: Sequence at one end of the junction differs from germline and may be a read error. V usage is TRBV4-3 and J usage is TRBJ2-7, with D possibly being TRBD1 (5 bases). The CDR3 loop spans 15 amino acids. CDR1 is LGHNA and CDR2 is YSLEER in the germline V gene. CDR3 region: CASSQDRVEPYGQYF. CDR3 in DNA: TGCGCCAGCAGCCAAGACAGGGTGGAACCGTACGGGCAGTACTTC.

J is TRBJ1-3 and V is TRBV18, with D possibly being TRBD1 (6 bases). The CDR3 has 16 residues. Germline-derived CDR1 and CDR2 are KGHSH and LQKENI. V dropped 4 bases and J dropped 4 bases, with 17 bases sitting between them. The CDR3 region is CASSQPGQIMGNTIYF. CDR3 sequence (DNA): TGTGCCAGCTCACAACCGGGACAAATAATGGGAAACACCATATATTTT. Full variable domain (rest looked up from reference TRBV18 and TRBJ1-3): NAGVMQNPRHLVRRRGQEARLRCSPMKGHSHVYWYRQLPEEGLKFMVYLQKENIIDESGMPKERFSAEFPKEGPSILRIQQVVRGDSAAYFCASSQPGQIMGNTIYFGEGSWLTVV.

This clone was recorded a few times. This chain joins TRBV6-2 or TRBV6-3 and TRBJ2-7; the D is unclear. The V gene's germline CDR1 is MNHEY and CDR2 SVGEGT. The ends were cut back, 5 bases at V and 3 bases at J, with 11 bases in the middle. This CDR3 spans 13 amino acids. CDR3 sequence (DNA): TGTGCCAGCAGTAGTCCTGCAGTCTACGAGCAGTACTTC. It yields the protein CASSSPAVYEQYF.

This chain joins TRBV3-1 (or the pseudogene TRBV3-2) and TRBJ2-7; D remains unclear. V shed 4 bases and J shed 3 bases, with 10 bases lying between them. Germline loops: CDR1 LGHDT, CDR2 YNNKEL (reference sequence). This CDR3 is built from 13 residues. This CDR3 is CASSPPGNYEQYF. Written as DNA, the CDR3 is TGTGCCAGCAGCCCCCCCGGTAACTACGAGCAGTACTTC.

V is TRBV2 and J is TRBJ1-2; the D is unclear. The V end was cut by 7 bases, the J end by 6 bases, with 6 bases between. CDR1 and CDR2 from the germline V gene are SNHLY and FYNNEI. The CDR3 totals 10 residues. As DNA, the CDR3 is TGTGCCAGCATGGGCGATGGCTACACCTTC. Its translation is CASMGDGYTF.

This clone was seen once. This chain connects TRBV19 to TRBJ1-4; the D is unclear. Trimming pared 3 bases from V and 4 bases from J, leaving 12 bases between. Germline V gene data show CDR1 as LNHDA and CDR2 as SQIVND (reference sequence). This CDR3 spans 15 amino acids. DNA of the CDR3: TGTGCCAGTAGTATTGTGGGGAGATATAATGAAAAACTGTTTTTT. It is translated as CASSIVGRYNEKLFF.

The J gene is TRBJ1-2, the V gene TRBV5-1, with a possible D match to TRBD1 (5 bases). The CDR3 length is 12 residues. V was cut by 2 bases and J by 6 bases, with 8 bases left in between. Per germline, CDR1 SGHRS and CDR2 YFSETQ. Written as DNA, the CDR3 is TGCGCCAGCAGCTTCACAGGCCATGGCTACACCTTC. Translated: CASSFTGHGYTF.

The rearrangement uses TRBV3-1 (or the pseudogene TRBV3-2) and TRBJ1-3, with D unclear. Germline assignment: CDR1 LGHDT and CDR2 YNNKEL (reference sequence). CDR3 length: 13 residues. V lost 7 bases, J lost 1 base, and 8 bases lay in between. The CDR3 spells CASTARSGNTIYF. CDR3 DNA sequence: TGTGCCAGCACCGCGCGGTCTGGAAACACCATATATTTT.

This clone was counted only a few times. The genes are TRBV29-1 and TRBJ1-1, with D tentatively TRBD1 (5 bases). V lost 6 bases and J lost 5, with 16 bases in between. The CDR3 loop spans 13 amino acids. In germline, CDR1 is SQVTM, CDR2 ANQGSEA. For the CDR3, the DNA is TGCAGCGTAGCGGGGGTCTTGTGGACTGAAGCTTTCTTT. Translated: CSVAGVLWTEAFF.

V is TRBV3-1 (or the pseudogene TRBV3-2) and J is TRBJ2-5, with D possibly called TRBD1 or TRBD2 (5 bases each). The germline V gene has CDR1 LGHDT and CDR2 YNNKEL (reference sequence). The CDR3 covers 19 residues. The V and J ends lost 1 base and 5 bases respectively, with 26 bases between them. CDR3 bases: TGTGCCAGCAGCCAAGTATCTCTTATGAGAGGGGAACCAAGGGAGACCCAGTACTTC. It is translated as CASSQVSLMRGEPRETQYF.